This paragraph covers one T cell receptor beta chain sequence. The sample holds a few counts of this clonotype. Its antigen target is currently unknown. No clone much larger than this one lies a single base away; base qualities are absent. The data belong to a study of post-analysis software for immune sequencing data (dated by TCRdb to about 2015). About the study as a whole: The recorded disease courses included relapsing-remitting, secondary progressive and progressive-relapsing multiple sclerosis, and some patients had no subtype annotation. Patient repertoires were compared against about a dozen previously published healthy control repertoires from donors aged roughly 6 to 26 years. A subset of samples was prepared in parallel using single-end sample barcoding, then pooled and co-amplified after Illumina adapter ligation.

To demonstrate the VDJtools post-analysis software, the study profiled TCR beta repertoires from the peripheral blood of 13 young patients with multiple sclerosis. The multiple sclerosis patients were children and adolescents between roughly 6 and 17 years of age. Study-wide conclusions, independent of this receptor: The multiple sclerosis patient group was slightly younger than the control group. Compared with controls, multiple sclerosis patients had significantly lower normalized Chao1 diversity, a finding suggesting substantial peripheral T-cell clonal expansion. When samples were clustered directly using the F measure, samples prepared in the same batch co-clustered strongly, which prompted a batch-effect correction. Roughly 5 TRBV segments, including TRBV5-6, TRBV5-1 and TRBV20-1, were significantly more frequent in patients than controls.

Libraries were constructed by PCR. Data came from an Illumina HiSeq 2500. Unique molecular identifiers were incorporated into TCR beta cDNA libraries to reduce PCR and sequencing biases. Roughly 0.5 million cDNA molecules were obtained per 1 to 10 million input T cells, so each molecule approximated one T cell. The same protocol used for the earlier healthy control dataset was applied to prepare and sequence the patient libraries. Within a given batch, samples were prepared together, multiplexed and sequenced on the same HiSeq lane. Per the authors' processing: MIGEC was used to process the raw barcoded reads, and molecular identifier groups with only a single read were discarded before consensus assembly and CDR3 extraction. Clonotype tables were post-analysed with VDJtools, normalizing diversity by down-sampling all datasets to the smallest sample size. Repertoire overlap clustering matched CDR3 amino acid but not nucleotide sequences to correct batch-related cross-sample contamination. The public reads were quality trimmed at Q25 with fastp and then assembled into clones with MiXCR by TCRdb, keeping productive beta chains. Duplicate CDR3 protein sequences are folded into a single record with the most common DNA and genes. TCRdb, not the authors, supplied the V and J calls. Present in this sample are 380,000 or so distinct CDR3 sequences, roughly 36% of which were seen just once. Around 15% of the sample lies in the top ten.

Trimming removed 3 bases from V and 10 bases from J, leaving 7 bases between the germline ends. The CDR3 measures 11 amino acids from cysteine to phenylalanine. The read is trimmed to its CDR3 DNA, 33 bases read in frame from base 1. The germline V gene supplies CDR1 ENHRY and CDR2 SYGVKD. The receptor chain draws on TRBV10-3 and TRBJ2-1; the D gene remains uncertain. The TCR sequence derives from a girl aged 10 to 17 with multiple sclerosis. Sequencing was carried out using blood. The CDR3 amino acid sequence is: CAISEFGEQFF. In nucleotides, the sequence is TGTGCCATCAGTGAATTTGGGGAGCAGTTCTTC.